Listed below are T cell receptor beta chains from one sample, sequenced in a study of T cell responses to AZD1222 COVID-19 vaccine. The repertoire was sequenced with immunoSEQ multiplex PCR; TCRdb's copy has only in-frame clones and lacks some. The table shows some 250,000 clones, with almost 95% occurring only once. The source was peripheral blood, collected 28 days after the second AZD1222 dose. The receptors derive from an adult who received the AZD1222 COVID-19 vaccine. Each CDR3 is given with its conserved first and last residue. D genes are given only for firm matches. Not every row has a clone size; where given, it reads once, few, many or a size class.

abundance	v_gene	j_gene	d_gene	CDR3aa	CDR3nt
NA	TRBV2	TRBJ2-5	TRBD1	CASLGQGRGTQYF	TGTGCCAGCCTGGGACAGGGGAGGGGGACCCAGTACTTC
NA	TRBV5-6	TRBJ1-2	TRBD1	CASSSRQGIDYTF	TGTGCCAGCAGCTCCCGACAGGGTATAGACTACACCTTC
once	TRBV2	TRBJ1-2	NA	CASRESTSPPYGYTF	TGTGCCAGCAGAGAATCCACGTCCCCCCCTTATGGCTACACCTTC
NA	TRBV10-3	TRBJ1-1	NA	CAISTHTEAFF	TGTGCCATCTCCACTCACACTGAAGCTTTCTTT
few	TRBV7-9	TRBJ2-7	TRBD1	CASSQDRGHYF	TGTGCCAGCAGCCAGGACAGGGGGCATTACTTC
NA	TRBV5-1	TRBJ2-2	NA	CASSLEGLTIKNTGELFF	TGCGCCAGCAGCTTGGAGGGCCTGACTATTAAGAACACCGGGGAGCTGTTTTTT
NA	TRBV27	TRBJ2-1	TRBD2	CASRPNRGGGYNEQFF	TGTGCCAGCAGGCCAAATCGTGGCGGGGGTTACAATGAGCAGTTCTTC
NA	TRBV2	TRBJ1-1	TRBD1	CASGAGQGMNTEAFF	TGTGCCAGCGGGGCGGGACAGGGGATGAACACTGAAGCTTTCTTT
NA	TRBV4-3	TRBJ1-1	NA	CASSPTVNTEAFF	TGCGCCAGCAGCCCGACAGTGAACACTGAAGCTTTCTTT
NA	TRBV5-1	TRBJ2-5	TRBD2	CASSLGGGGQETQYF	TGCGCCAGCAGCTTGGGCGGGGGGGGCCAAGAGACCCAGTACTTC
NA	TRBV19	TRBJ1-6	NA	CASNPSSPLHF	TGTGCCAGTAACCCCAGTTCACCCCTCCACTTT
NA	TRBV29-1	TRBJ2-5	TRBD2	CSVLGLGQETQYF	TGCAGCGTCCTTGGACTAGGTCAAGAGACCCAGTACTTC
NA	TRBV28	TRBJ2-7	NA	CASSSGLYEQYF	TGTGCCAGCAGTTCGGGCCTCTACGAGCAGTACTTC
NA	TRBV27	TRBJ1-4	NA	CASRLMRQSPEKLFF	TGTGCCAGCAGACTAATGCGGCAGTCTCCTGAAAAACTGTTTTTT
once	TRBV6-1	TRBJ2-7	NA	CASSDQGLMIKEQYF	TGTGCCAGCAGTGACCAGGGGTTAATGATTAAGGAGCAGTACTTC
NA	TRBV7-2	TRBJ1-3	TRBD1	CASSRWTGGTGNTIYF	TGTGCCAGCAGCAGGTGGACAGGGGGCACTGGAAACACCATATATTTT
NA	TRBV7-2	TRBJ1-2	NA	CASRGVDNYGYTF	TGTGCCAGCCGGGGGGTGGATAACTATGGCTACACCTTC
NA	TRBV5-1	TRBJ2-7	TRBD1	CASSLGAGQANRQYF	TGCGCCAGCAGCTTGGGTGCGGGACAGGCAAATCGGCAGTACTTC
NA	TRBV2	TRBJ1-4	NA	CASFDEKLFF	TGTGCCAGTTTCGATGAAAAACTGTTTTTT
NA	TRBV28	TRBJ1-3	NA	CASSPQGSGNTIYF	TGTGCCAGCAGTCCTCAGGGCTCTGGAAACACCATATATTTT
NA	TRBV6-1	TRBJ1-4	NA	CASSEFLGEKLFF	TGTGCCAGCAGTGAATTTCTCGGCGAAAAACTGTTTTTT
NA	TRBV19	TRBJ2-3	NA	CASRATGRTDTQYF	TGTGCCAGCCGGGCGACAGGTCGCACAGATACGCAGTATTTT
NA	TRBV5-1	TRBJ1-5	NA	CASSLEAGVDQPQHF	TGCGCCAGCAGCTTGGAAGCAGGAGTAGATCAGCCCCAGCATTTT
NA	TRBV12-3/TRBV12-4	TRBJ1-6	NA	CASRREGTSPLHF	TGTGCCAGCAGGAGGGAGGGGACCTCACCCCTCCACTTT
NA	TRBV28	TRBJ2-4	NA	CASSVGATLAKNIQYF	TGTGCCAGCAGTGTTGGGGCCACACTAGCCAAAAACATTCAGTACTTC